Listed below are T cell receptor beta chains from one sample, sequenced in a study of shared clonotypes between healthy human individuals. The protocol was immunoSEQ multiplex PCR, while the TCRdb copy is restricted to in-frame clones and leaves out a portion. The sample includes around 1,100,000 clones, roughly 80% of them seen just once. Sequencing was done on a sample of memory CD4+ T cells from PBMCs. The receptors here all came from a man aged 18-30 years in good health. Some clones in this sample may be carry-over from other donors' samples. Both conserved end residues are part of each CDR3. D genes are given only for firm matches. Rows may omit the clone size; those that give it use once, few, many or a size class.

CASSPGQGPSGANVLTF	TGTGCCAGCAGCCCGGGACAGGGTCCCTCTGGGGCCAACGTCCTGACTTTC	TRBJ2-6	TRBV4-2	TRBD1	NA
CAWGPGTSYNEQFF	TGTGCCTGGGGACCCGGGACTAGTTACAATGAGCAGTTCTTC	TRBJ2-1	TRBV30	TRBD2	NA
CSARGVETQYF	TGCAGTGCTAGGGGAGTGGAGACCCAGTACTTC	TRBJ2-5	TRBV20-1	NA	NA
CASSPLTRDEQFF	TGTGCCAGCTCACCACTTACCCGCGATGAGCAGTTCTTC	TRBJ2-1	TRBV18	NA	NA
CASSPRTREVGYTF	TGTGCCAGCAGCCCCCGGACTCGGGAAGTTGGCTACACCTTC	TRBJ1-2	TRBV13	NA	few
CASRQQGRNTEAFF	TGTGCCAGCAGACAACAGGGGCGGAACACTGAAGCTTTCTTT	TRBJ1-1	TRBV5-4	TRBD1	few
CASSLAGRGQPQHF	TGTGCCAGCAGTTTGGCGGGGCGCGGGCAGCCCCAGCATTTT	TRBJ1-5	TRBV6-5	NA	NA
CASSKGAGSLPYEQYF	TGTGCCAGCAGCAAAGGCGCGGGGTCCCTACCCTACGAGCAGTACTTC	TRBJ2-7	TRBV21-1	NA	NA
CASSFLGGTQYF	TGTGCCAGCAGTTTCTTAGGGGGGACGCAGTATTTT	TRBJ2-3	TRBV6-5	NA	NA
CASSLERGEQYF	TGTGCCAGCAGCTTGGAACGGGGCGAGCAGTACTTC	TRBJ2-7	TRBV5-6	NA	few
CASSDSSGSYNKQFF	TGTGCCAGCAGTGACTCTAGCGGGTCCTACAATAAGCAGTTCTTC	TRBJ2-1	TRBV6-4	TRBD2	NA
CASSSPPNSYEQYF	TGTGCCAGCTCGTCCCCCCCGAACTCCTACGAGCAGTACTTC	TRBJ2-7	TRBV18	NA	few
CASSSTGVRETQYF	TGTGCCAGCAGTTCTACAGGGGTGCGAGAGACCCAGTACTTC	TRBJ2-5	TRBV7-2	TRBD1	NA
CASSGSGGNYEQYF	TGTGCCAGCAGCGGGAGCGGAGGGAACTACGAGCAGTACTTC	TRBJ2-7	TRBV9	NA	few
CASSLGSPSGGTDTQYF	TGTGCCAGCAGCTTAGGATCCCCTAGCGGGGGCACAGATACGCAGTATTTT	TRBJ2-3	TRBV7-2	TRBD2	NA
CASSTGAALETQYF	TGCGCCAGCAGCACGGGGGCGGCTCTAGAGACCCAGTACTTC	TRBJ2-5	TRBV5-1	NA	NA
CASSLTRGQVTQYF	TGTGCCAGCAGTTTAACCAGGGGGCAGGTGACCCAGTACTTC	TRBJ2-5	TRBV28	TRBD1	NA
CAISGTLAANNEQFF	TGTGCCATCAGTGGAACACTAGCGGCGAACAATGAGCAGTTCTTC	TRBJ2-1	TRBV10-3	TRBD2	few
CASGLGQLVSEQFF	TGTGCCAGCGGCTTAGGCCAACTGGTCTCTGAGCAGTTCTTC	TRBJ2-1	TRBV13	NA	few
CASSPPRLIQETQYF	TGTGCCAGCAGCCCCCCGAGGTTAATCCAAGAGACCCAGTACTTC	TRBJ2-5	TRBV7-2	NA	NA
CASSLDGRGSYNEQFF	TGCGCCAGCAGCCTAGACGGCAGGGGTTCCTACAATGAGCAGTTCTTC	TRBJ2-1	TRBV5-1	NA	NA
CASSLKSPTDTQYF	TGTGCCAGCAGCTTGAAGTCGCCCACAGATACGCAGTATTTT	TRBJ2-3	TRBV5-4	NA	NA